The 23 T cell receptor beta chains below all came from one sample that was sequenced in a study of blood T cell repertoires in COVID-19. The protocol was immunoSEQ multiplex PCR, while the TCRdb copy is restricted to in-frame clones and leaves out a portion. The sample has over 250,000 clones; 88% are singletons. Sequenced: PBMCs or T cells enriched from blood (not recorded which). These receptors all come from a woman in her 30s who had recovered from COVID-19.

V gene TRBV28 combines with J gene TRBJ2-5, with D perhaps TRBD2 (5 bases). Per germline, CDR1 MDHEN and CDR2 SYDVKM. There are 13 residues in the CDR3. The germline V and J ends were trimmed by 4 bases and 5 bases, with 11 bases remaining between them. The CDR3 region is CASSSEVEETQYF. The CDR3 DNA is TGTGCCAGCAGTTCGGAGGTAGAGGAGACCCAGTACTTC.

The chain combines TRBV6-5 with TRBJ2-3, with D tentatively TRBD2 (6 bases). The CDR3 is made up of 14 amino acids. Per germline, CDR1 MNHEY and CDR2 SVGAGI. Trimming stripped 7 bases from V and 2 bases from J, with 13 bases between. Written as DNA, the CDR3 is TGTGCCAGCACTCGGGAGCCCTTCACAGATACGCAGTATTTT. Encoded protein: CASTREPFTDTQYF.

The chain employs TRBV10-2 and TRBJ1-6, with D possibly matching TRBD1 (5 bases). V gave up 2 bases and J gave up 14 bases, with 16 bases separating them. This CDR3 contains 14 residues. The germline CDR1 and CDR2 sequences are WSHSY and SAAADI. The CDR3 DNA follows: TGCGCCAGCAGTGAGCCGGGTATGGACATTACCCTCCACTTT. This sequence encodes CASSEPGMDITLHF.

This clone turned up a few times. This chain joins TRBV19 and TRBJ2-5; the D gene is possibly TRBD2 (6 bases). Trimming pared 1 base from V and 4 bases from J, leaving 10 bases between. Germline CDR1 is LNHDA and CDR2 is SQIVND (reference sequence). The CDR3 has 14 residues. The CDR3 sequence: CASSIAWGGETQYF. The CDR3 DNA sequence: TGTGCCAGTAGTATAGCATGGGGAGGAGAGACCCAGTACTTC.

V and J are TRBV2 and TRBJ2-7; tentatively, D is TRBD1 (5 bases). Germline V gene sequence: CDR1 SNHLY, CDR2 FYNNEI. The CDR3 sequence is 14 residues long. Trimming pared 4 bases from V and 1 base from J, leaving 11 bases between. CDR3 amino acids: CASSARVESYEQYF. CDR3 nucleotide sequence: TGTGCCAGCAGTGCCAGGGTAGAGTCCTACGAGCAGTACTTC.

The chain carries TRBV27 and TRBJ1-5; D remains unclear. The CDR3 totals 14 residues. Germline CDR1 is MNHEY and CDR2 is SMNVEV (reference sequence). The V gene lost 5 bases and the J gene lost 5 bases, with 13 bases spanning the gap. This CDR3 is CASSPISADQPQHF. The DNA for the CDR3 is TGTGCCAGCAGTCCAATCAGCGCAGATCAGCCCCAGCATTTT.

This clone has more than one count but fewer than ten. The J gene is TRBJ1-6, the V gene TRBV13, with 7 bases matching TRBD1. This CDR3 region has 16 residues. The V gene's germline CDR1 is PRHDT and CDR2 FYEKMQ (reference sequence). V shed 1 base and J 4 bases; nucleotides not matched to a gene: 4. The CDR3 is CASSLARTGYNSPLHF. DNA of the CDR3: TGTGCCAGCAGCTTAGCCCGGACAGGTTATAATTCACCCCTCCACTTT.

The chain uses TRBV19 and TRBJ2-1, with 8 positions matching TRBD1. The CDR3 contains 16 residues. V lost 5 bases and J lost 0; bases outside the gene matches: 6. Germline CDR1 is LNHDA and CDR2 is SQIVND (reference sequence). The CDR3 nucleotides are TGTGCCAGTAGTCTCGGACAGGGCCGCTCCTACAATGAGCAGTTCTTC. The encoded protein is CASSLGQGRSYNEQFF.

The rearrangement links TRBV28 to TRBJ1-2; D possibly corresponds to TRBD1 (6 bases). Germline V gene lookup returns CDR1 MDHEN and CDR2 SYDVKM. The length of the CDR3 is 15 residues. V gave up 6 bases and J gave up 5 bases, with 19 bases separating them. CDR3 amino acids: CASRDSGTTTYGYTF. The CDR3 coding sequence is TGTGCCAGCAGAGACTCCGGGACAACTACTTATGGCTACACCTTC.

The chain joins TRBV7-9 to TRBJ2-7, with D maybe TRBD2 (5 bases). Trimming took off 1 base at V and 5 bases at J, with 6 bases between the two ends. The CDR3 contains 12 residues. Germline V gene data show CDR1 as SEHNR and CDR2 as FQNEAQ (reference sequence). CDR3 amino acids: CASSLEGDEQYF. CDR3 bases: TGTGCCAGCAGCTTAGAGGGAGACGAGCAGTACTTC.

J is TRBJ2-5 and V is TRBV4-1, with D uncertain. CDR1 is MGHRA, CDR2 YSYEKL, per germline. This CDR3 is built from 15 residues. The ends were cut back, 0 bases at V and 3 bases at J, with 11 bases in the middle. CDR3 DNA: TGCGCCAGCAGCCAAGATAAACAGCCAAAAGAGACCCAGTACTTC. It yields the protein CASSQDKQPKETQYF.

This chain joins TRBV5-6 and TRBJ1-2, with TRBD1 matching 7 bases. The CDR3 contains 14 residues. The V and J ends lost 3 bases and 2 bases, in that order; junction bases with no gene match: 4. CDR1 SGHDT and CDR2 YYEEEE come from the germline V gene. The CDR3 DNA is TGTGCCAGCAGCTACCCGACAGGGAACTATGGCTACACCTTC. Translation gives CASSYPTGNYGYTF.

The chain recombines TRBV24-1 with TRBJ2-1; a possible D gene is TRBD2 (6 bases). The CDR3 loop spans 14 amino acids. The ends were cut back, 6 bases at V and 8 bases at J, with 16 bases in the middle. Germline CDR1 KGHDR, CDR2 SFDVKD. CDR3 coding DNA: TGTGCCACCAGTTTTGGAGGGAGTGGGGATGAGCAGTTCTTC. It is translated as CATSFGGSGDEQFF.

The CDR3 region is CAISEWVGGDTEAFF. As DNA, the CDR3 is TGTGCCATCAGTGAGTGGGTAGGGGGGGACACTGAAGCTTTCTTT. The V and J genes are TRBV10-3 and TRBJ1-1; weak D call: TRBD1 (6 bases). Germline V gene lookup returns CDR1 ENHRY and CDR2 SYGVKD. The V and J ends lost 1 base and 3 bases respectively, with 12 bases between them. The CDR3 consists of 15 residues.

The J gene is TRBJ1-2, the V gene TRBV25-1; 9 bases align to TRBD1. The CDR3 contains 14 residues. The germline V gene has CDR1 MGHDK and CDR2 SYGVNS. J was trimmed by 7 bases and V by 3 bases; bases with no gene match: 6. CDR3 in amino acids: CASSEAGTGLGYTF. In DNA, the CDR3 is TGTGCCAGCAGTGAGGCGGGGACAGGGCTTGGCTACACCTTC.

The V gene is TRBV6-5, the J gene TRBJ2-1, with 14 bases aligning to TRBD2. Germline trimming cut 6 bases from V and 10 bases from J; bases unmatched to any gene: 8. This CDR3 comprises 15 residues. Germline CDR1 MNHEY, CDR2 SVGAGI. The CDR3: CASSTGLAGVGEQFF. CDR3 in DNA: TGTGCCAGCAGCACGGGACTAGCGGGGGTGGGGGAGCAGTTCTTC.

This sequence joins TRBV24-1 and TRBJ2-2, with 9 bases that match TRBD1. V lost 9 bases to trimming and J lost 3 bases; unmatched junction nucleotides: 4. Germline assignment: CDR1 KGHDR and CDR2 SFDVKD. The CDR3 is 14 amino acids. CDR3 nucleotide sequence: TGTGCCACCCGGGGACAGGGATACACCGGGGAGCTGTTTTTT. As protein: CATRGQGYTGELFF.

V gene TRBV5-1 combines with J gene TRBJ2-7, with D possibly TRBD1 on 5 matching bases. V lost 4 bases and J lost 3, with 14 bases in between. The CDR3 extends over 14 amino acids. Germline loops: CDR1 SGHRS, CDR2 YFSETQ. For the CDR3, the DNA is TGCGCCAGCAGCCAGACAGTTAAGGGCTACGAGCAGTACTTC. Protein sequence: CASSQTVKGYEQYF.

This clone was picked up a small number of times. V usage is TRBV7-3 and J usage is TRBJ2-2; 7 bases fit TRBD2. The CDR3 runs to 17 residues. The germline V gene has CDR1 SGHTA and CDR2 FQGTGA. V was pared by 2 bases and J by 2 bases, with 8 bases of the junction left unmatched. For the CDR3, the DNA is TGTGCCAGCAGCTTAGGGAGGGCGGGAACTAACACCGGGGAGCTGTTTTTT. It encodes CASSLGRAGTNTGELFF.

This chain connects TRBV9 to TRBJ1-2; 9 nucleotides align to TRBD1. The CDR3 is 19 amino acids. Germline V CDR1 and CDR2: SGDLS, YYNGEE. The junction had 20 bases not matched to a gene; V was cut back by 3 bases and J by 5 bases. In DNA form, the CDR3 reads TGTGCCAGCAGCGGAAACAGGGGGCATCCCCTATTTCCGTGGTATGGCTACACCTTC. Amino acid sequence: CASSGNRGHPLFPWYGYTF. The whole variable domain, remainder taken from reference TRBV9 and TRBJ1-2, is DSGVTQTPKHLITATGQRVTLRCSPRSGDLSVYWYQQSLDQGLQFLIQYYNGEERAKGNILERFSAQQFPDLHSELNLSSLELGDSALYFCASSGNRGHPLFPWYGYTFGSGTRLTVV.

This clone appeared once. This chain links TRBV18 with TRBJ2-2, with 10 bases matching TRBD2. The V gene's germline CDR1 is KGHSH and CDR2 LQKENI. The CDR3 totals 19 residues. V gave up 2 bases and J gave up 0 bases; unmatched junction bases: 9. This CDR3 reads CASSPVRLAGPSNTGELFF. Written as DNA, the CDR3 is TGTGCCAGCTCACCAGTGCGACTAGCGGGCCCCTCGAACACCGGGGAGCTGTTTTTT.

The chain carries TRBV9 and TRBJ1-2, with D possibly TRBD1 on 6 matching bases. Germline CDR1 is SGDLS and CDR2 is YYNGEE. CDR3 size: 12 residues. Trimming stripped 6 bases from V and 3 bases from J, with 9 bases between. CDR3 coding DNA: TGTGCCAGCACGGACAGATACTATGGCTACACCTTC. It is translated as CASTDRYYGYTF.

This clone was counted only a few times. The V gene is TRBV7-3, the J gene TRBJ1-2; D unclear. The CDR3 has 13 residues. Germline V gene sequence: CDR1 SGHTA, CDR2 FQGTGA. The ends were cut back, 4 bases at V and 4 bases at J, with 10 bases in the middle. CDR3 nucleotides: TGTGCCAGCAGCTCAACCGGGAGCTATGGCTACACCTTC. It is translated as CASSSTGSYGYTF. The full variable domain, completed using reference TRBV7-3 and TRBJ1-2, is GAGVSQTPSNKVTEKGKYVELRCDPISGHTALYWYRQSLGQGPEFLIYFQGTGAADDSGLPNDRFFAVRPEGSVSTLKIQRTERGDSAVYLCASSSTGSYGYTFGSGTRLTVV.